The next 31 T cell receptor beta chains were all read from a single sample in a study of T cell responses to AZD1222 COVID-19 vaccine. Generated by immunoSEQ multiplex PCR, the TCRdb table keeps only in-frame clones and is missing some. The sample yields some 180,000 clones, about nine tenths seen once. This material consisted of peripheral blood, taken on day 0 of AZD1222 vaccination. Receptors were obtained from an adult in good health.

The V call is TRBV29-1, the J call TRBJ2-2; 8 nucleotides align to TRBD1. Unmatched junction bases numbered 9, after V lost 4 bases and J lost 5 bases. Germline loops: CDR1 SQVTM, CDR2 ANQGSEA. There are 15 residues in the CDR3. The CDR3 nucleotides read TGCAGCGTTGGCAAGGGCGGGACAGGAACCGGGGAGCTGTTTTTT. Translating it yields CSVGKGGTGTGELFF.

The rearrangement links TRBV7-2 to TRBJ2-3, with TRBD1 as a possible D gene (5 bases). Per germline, CDR1 SGHTA and CDR2 FQGNSA. Trimming took 1 base from V and 6 from J, leaving 11 bases between them. The CDR3 covers 14 residues. DNA of the CDR3: TGTGCCAGCAGCTTAGAGACAGCCTCGGATACGCAGTATTTT. This encodes CASSLETASDTQYF.

The genes are TRBV18 and TRBJ2-7; 7 bases are a match to TRBD2. There are 14 residues in the CDR3. With 5 bases clipped from V and 6 bases from J, the junction kept 10 bases outside the gene matches. Germline CDR1 and CDR2: KGHSH and LQKENI. CDR3: CASSTSQRGAEQYF. CDR3 DNA: TGTGCCAGCTCAACCTCCCAGCGGGGAGCCGAGCAGTACTTC.

The rearrangement uses TRBV27 and TRBJ2-3; 10 nucleotides align to TRBD2. Trimming removed 6 bases from V and 4 bases from J; junction bases left unmatched: 13. The CDR3 is made up of 17 amino acids. CDR1 and CDR2 (germline): MNHEY, SMNVEV (reference sequence). The CDR3 protein is CASRRSLLAGLADTQYF. The CDR3 DNA sequence: TGTGCCAGCAGACGCAGCCTACTAGCGGGATTAGCAGATACGCAGTATTTT.

This chain connects TRBV13 to TRBJ1-4; D is uncertain. Germline V gene data show CDR1 as PRHDT and CDR2 as FYEKMQ (reference sequence). Trimming removed 0 bases from V and 4 bases from J, with 6 bases in between. There are 14 residues in the CDR3. The CDR3, as DNA: TGTGCCAGCAGCTTAGGGGGATTTAATGAAAAACTGTTTTTT. Encoded protein: CASSLGGFNEKLFF.

V gene TRBV27 combines with J gene TRBJ2-7; 7 nucleotides line up with TRBD1. This CDR3 spans 14 amino acids. Germline assignment: CDR1 MNHEY and CDR2 SMNVEV (reference sequence). J lost 5 bases, V lost 0 bases, and 4 bases had no gene match. CDR3 coding DNA: TGTGCCAGCAGTTTATCGAACAGGGGAAACGAGCAGTACTTC. Its translation is CASSLSNRGNEQYF.

The chain joins TRBV2 to TRBJ2-7; 11 bases map to TRBD1. This CDR3 spans 15 amino acids. V trimming: 6 bases; J trimming: 0 bases; junction bases outside the gene matches: 4. Germline V gives CDR1 SNHLY, CDR2 FYNNEI. CDR3 sequence reads: CASSRDRGSSYEQYF. The CDR3 DNA reads as TGTGCCAGCAGCCGGGACAGGGGGAGCTCCTACGAGCAGTACTTC. The full variable domain, completed using reference TRBV2 and TRBJ2-7, is EPEVTQTPSHQVTQMGQEVILRCVPISNHLYFYWYRQILGQKVEFLVSFYNNEISEKSEIFDDQFSVERPDGSNFTLKIRSTKLEDSAMYFCASSRDRGSSYEQYFGPGTRLTVT.

This clone occurred a few times. This chain uses TRBV5-1 with TRBJ1-4; D possibly corresponds to TRBD1 (6 bases). The ends were cut back, 4 bases at V and 2 bases at J, with 12 bases in the middle. Germline V gene data show CDR1 as SGHRS and CDR2 as YFSETQ. The CDR3 is made up of 15 amino acids. DNA of the CDR3: TGCGCCAGCAGCCCGGGGGCAGGGACTAATGAAAAACTGTTTTTT. Translating it yields CASSPGAGTNEKLFF.

V gene TRBV5-1 combines with J gene TRBJ1-2; tentative D call: TRBD1 (5 bases). This CDR3 has 15 residues. From germline, CDR1 is SGHRS and CDR2 YFSETQ. Trimming stripped 5 bases from V and 0 bases from J, with 14 bases between. Here the CDR3 reads CASSKGHSANYGYTF. In nucleotides, the CDR3 is TGCGCCAGCAGTAAAGGACACTCAGCTAACTATGGCTACACCTTC.

The count of this clone is one. The chain uses TRBV11-2 and TRBJ1-1; 7 nucleotides agree with TRBD1. Trimming took 4 bases from V and 5 from J; bases not matched to a gene: 10. CDR3 length equals 15 residues. CDR1 is SGHAT and CDR2 is FQNNGV in the germline V gene. The CDR3 DNA is TGTGCCAGCAGCTCCACTAACAGGGGTTCAACTGAAGCTTTCTTT. As protein: CASSSTNRGSTEAFF.

The V call is TRBV4-1, the J call TRBJ2-1, with D perhaps TRBD1 or TRBD2 (5 bases each). V lost 1 base, J lost 6 bases, and 22 bases lay in between. This CDR3 is 18 amino acids long. Germline loops: CDR1 MGHRA, CDR2 YSYEKL. The CDR3 nucleotides are TGCGCCAGCAGCCAAGTAGGCACCTTACTCCCCGGGGCCAATGAGCAGTTCTTC. This sequence encodes CASSQVGTLLPGANEQFF.

The chain links TRBV7-9 to TRBJ1-2, with D possibly matching TRBD1 (6 bases). Germline assignment: CDR1 SEHNR and CDR2 FQNEAQ (reference sequence). V was cut by 2 bases and J by 3 bases, with 7 bases left in between. CDR3 size: 13 residues. DNA for the CDR3: TGTGCCAGCAGCTTACAGGGGCACTATGGCTACACCTTC. The encoded protein is CASSLQGHYGYTF.

V gene TRBV5-4 combines with J gene TRBJ1-2; maybe TRBD1 (5 bases). The germline gives CDR1 SGHNT, CDR2 YYREEE (reference sequence). The CDR3 is 15 residues long. The germline V and J ends were trimmed by 1 base and 4 bases, with 14 bases remaining between them. This CDR3 is CASSLNTGGGYGYTF. For the CDR3, the DNA is TGTGCCAGCAGCTTGAACACAGGCGGTGGCTATGGCTACACCTTC.

The chain has TRBV6-5 and TRBJ1-5; D possibly corresponds to TRBD1 (6 bases). Germline V gene data show CDR1 as MNHEY and CDR2 as SVGAGI. There are 13 residues in the CDR3. V lost 9 bases and J lost 1, with 10 bases in between. For the CDR3, the DNA is TGTGCCAGTCGGGGGCTCAGCAATCAGCCCCAGCATTTT. Protein: CASRGLSNQPQHF.

The CDR3: CASSFETEAFF. CDR3 sequence (DNA): TGTGCCAGCAGCTTCGAAACTGAAGCTTTCTTT. The genes are TRBV7-6 and TRBJ1-1; unclear D gene. This CDR3 is built from 11 residues. The germline V gene encodes CDR1 SGHVS and CDR2 FNYEAQ. V was cut by 3 bases and J by 5 bases, with 4 bases left in between.

The chain employs TRBV18 and TRBJ2-6; D remains ambiguous. Trimming took 5 bases from V and 3 from J, leaving 11 bases between them. The CDR3 sequence is 15 residues long. Looked up from germline, CDR1 is KGHSH and CDR2 is LQKENI. CDR3 nucleotides: TGTGCCAGCTCAACCTCCGCGCATGGGGCCAACGTCCTGACTTTC. Translated, it gives CASSTSAHGANVLTF.

The chain has TRBV6-6 and TRBJ1-5, with a possible D match to TRBD1 (6 bases). This CDR3 is built from 15 residues. Looked up from germline, CDR1 is MNHNY and CDR2 is SVGAGI (reference sequence). The V end was cut by 7 bases, the J end by 1 base, with 14 bases between. The chain's CDR3 is CASNRGGASNQPQHF. The CDR3 DNA is TGTGCCAGCAATCGGGGGGGGGCAAGCAATCAGCCCCAGCATTTT.

To note about this clone: The germline gene is not matched at one end of the junction; a read error may be the cause. The chain links TRBV7-2 to TRBJ1-4; 7 bases match TRBD1. There are 13 residues in the CDR3. Germline CDR1 reads SGHTA; CDR2 reads FQGNSA. CDR3 DNA: TGTGCCAGCAGCTTAGCCTCCGGGGACAGTAAAGACTTT. This translates into CASSLASGDSKDF.

The V gene is TRBV12-5, the J gene TRBJ2-2; perhaps TRBD2 as D (5 bases). CDR1 and CDR2 from the germline V gene are LGHNT and FRNRAP. There are 15 residues in the CDR3. V was pared by 4 bases and J by 2 bases, with 11 bases between. DNA of the CDR3: TGTGCTAGTGGTTCCGGGGAGACCAACACCGGGGAGCTGTTTTTT. It codes for CASGSGETNTGELFF.

The rearrangement links TRBV5-1 to TRBJ1-4; D is ambiguous. CDR3 length equals 16 residues. Looked up from germline, CDR1 is SGHRS and CDR2 is YFSETQ. The V and J ends lost 2 bases and 0 bases respectively, with 11 bases between them. This CDR3 is CASSFTLNPTNEKLFF. The CDR3 DNA follows: TGCGCCAGCAGCTTCACTCTCAATCCAACTAATGAAAAACTGTTTTTT.

This sequence joins TRBV6-6 and TRBJ2-2, with 7 bases lining up with TRBD2. V was clipped by 8 bases and J by 5 bases; unmatched bases: 8. The germline CDR1 and CDR2 sequences are MNHNY and SVGAGI (reference sequence). The CDR3 has 14 amino acids. The CDR3 sequence is CASRRGDYTGELFF. CDR3 DNA: TGTGCCAGCCGCCGAGGGGACTATACCGGGGAGCTGTTTTTT.

Worth noting for this clone: Additional DNA sequences in this sample encode the identical CDR3. The chain employs TRBV30 and TRBJ1-3; D remains unclear. There are 12 residues in the CDR3. From germline, CDR1 is GTSNPN and CDR2 SVGIG (reference sequence). Trimming cost V 0 bases and J 1 base, with 1 base left between them. This CDR3 is CAWSVSGNTIYF. The CDR3 coding sequence is TGTGCCTGGAGTGTGTCTGGAAACACCATATATTTT. Full variable domain (outside the CDR3, taken from reference TRBV30 and TRBJ1-3): SQTIHQWPATLVQPVGSPLSLECTVEGTSNPNLYWYRQAAGRGLQLLFYSVGIGQISSEVPQNLSASRPQDRQFILSSKKLLLSDSGFYLCAWSVSGNTIYFGEGSWLTVV.

V gene TRBV5-1 combines with J gene TRBJ1-6; 8 positions agree with TRBD1. The CDR3 is 16 residues long. V shed 0 bases, J shed 3 bases, and the junction held 2 bases outside the gene matches. Germline V gene data show CDR1 as SGHRS and CDR2 as YFSETQ. The CDR3 sequence: CASSLGTGFYNSPLHF. CDR3 coding DNA: TGCGCCAGCAGCTTGGGGACAGGGTTCTATAATTCACCCCTCCACTTT.

CDR3 residues: CAIKKEEPNTEAFF. The CDR3, as DNA: TGTGCCATCAAAAAGGAAGAGCCCAACACTGAAGCTTTCTTT. The chain is built from TRBV10-3 and TRBJ1-1; D gene uncertain. V was shortened by 7 bases and J by 2 bases, with 14 bases between the two germline ends. Per the germline V gene, CDR1 is ENHRY and CDR2 is SYGVKD. The CDR3 consists of 14 residues.

This chain uses TRBV7-9 with TRBJ2-5, with 10 bases identical to TRBD2. V lost 7 bases and J lost 5; bases outside the gene matches: 16. The CDR3 spans 17 residues. Germline V CDR1 and CDR2: SEHNR, FQNEAQ (reference sequence). CDR3 region: CASKNSGRTMPWETQYF. As DNA, the CDR3 is TGTGCCAGCAAAAATAGCGGGAGGACGATGCCGTGGGAGACCCAGTACTTC.

The rearrangement uses TRBV5-8 and TRBJ2-2, with 7 bases matching TRBD1. V lost 3 bases, J lost 5 bases, and 7 bases stayed unmatched. Germline CDR1 and CDR2: SGHTS and YDEGEE. CDR3 length: 15 amino acids. CDR3 DNA sequence: TGTGCCAGCAGCTCCCGGACAGGAGCAACCGGGGAGCTGTTTTTT. Protein sequence: CASSSRTGATGELFF.

This clone was counted a single time. The V call is TRBV4-2, the J call TRBJ2-5; TRBD2 matches 12 bases. Trimming cost V 1 base and J 0 bases; bases outside gene matches: 6. CDR1 and CDR2 (germline): LGHNA, YNFKEQ. This CDR3 has 18 amino acids. This chain's CDR3 is CASSQASLAGGHQETQYF. The CDR3 DNA sequence: TGTGCCAGCAGCCAAGCGTCACTAGCGGGGGGACACCAAGAGACCCAGTACTTC.

This clone occurred a few times. The chain employs TRBV7-9 and TRBJ2-7, with D perhaps matching TRBD1 or TRBD2 (5 bases each). Germline values: CDR1 SEHNR, CDR2 FQNEAQ (reference sequence). This CDR3 region has 13 residues. V gave up 5 bases and J gave up 6 bases, with 14 bases separating them. Here the CDR3 DNA reads TGTGCCAGCAGCGGGACCGTGCCTGGCGAGCAGTACTTC. It codes for CASSGTVPGEQYF.

The chain recombines TRBV30 with TRBJ2-2; TRBD2 aligns across 10 bases. The CDR3 has 15 amino acids. J lost 4 bases, V lost 1 base, and 3 bases had no gene match. Per the germline V gene, CDR1 is GTSNPN and CDR2 is SVGIG (reference sequence). The CDR3 region is CAWSDLAGGTGELFF. Here the CDR3 DNA reads TGTGCCTGGAGTGACTTAGCGGGGGGCACCGGGGAGCTGTTTTTT. The variable domain in full, with the rest retrieved from reference TRBV30 and TRBJ2-2, is SQTIHQWPATLVQPVGSPLSLECTVEGTSNPNLYWYRQAAGRGLQLLFYSVGIGQISSEVPQNLSASRPQDRQFILSSKKLLLSDSGFYLCAWSDLAGGTGELFFGEGSRLTVL.

This chain links TRBV19 with TRBJ2-7; TRBD1 agrees at 9 bases. Germline CDR1 reads LNHDA; CDR2 reads SQIVND (reference sequence). After removal of 6 bases from V and 0 bases from J, the junction contained 3 bases not matched to a gene. The CDR3 extends over 14 amino acids. The CDR3 sequence is CASSDRGSSYEQYF. The DNA of the CDR3 is TGTGCCAGTAGCGACAGGGGGAGCTCCTACGAGCAGTACTTC.

The chain recombines TRBV7-9 with TRBJ2-1; tentative D call: TRBD2 (6 bases). The CDR3 totals 14 residues. Germline V gene sequence: CDR1 SEHNR, CDR2 FQNEAQ (reference sequence). Deletions cut 5 bases from V and 6 bases from J, with 14 bases between. CDR3 in amino acids: CASSEHGTLNEQFF. CDR3 DNA sequence: TGTGCCAGCAGCGAACACGGGACTCTCAATGAGCAGTTCTTC.